The entry below gives a single TCR beta chain sequence along with its context. Its target is unknown. This sample was taken from a study of cytotoxic CD8 clonotypes in ibrutinib-treated CLL. The method was immunoSEQ multiplex PCR; TCRdb's version includes in-frame clones alone and lacks a portion of them. Among approximately 45,000 clones listed, under 80% were seen once. Whole-study findings and limits: Clonality (at baseline) was higher than in age-matched healthy donors and tracked circulating CD8+ T-cell counts.

The material sequenced was PBMCs, taken after 24 months of ibrutinib treatment. The source of this sequence is a human donor with chronic lymphocytic leukemia.

In nucleotides, the CDR3 is TGTGCCAGTAGTATAGAAACCGTGATCTCTGGGGCCAACGTCCTGACTTTC. It codes for CASSIETVISGANVLTF. The chain recombines TRBV19 with TRBJ2-6; D gene ambiguous. With 0 bases removed from V and 0 bases from J, the gap between germline ends came to 9 bases. The CDR3 consists of 17 residues. Looked up from germline, CDR1 is LNHDA and CDR2 is SQIVND (reference sequence).